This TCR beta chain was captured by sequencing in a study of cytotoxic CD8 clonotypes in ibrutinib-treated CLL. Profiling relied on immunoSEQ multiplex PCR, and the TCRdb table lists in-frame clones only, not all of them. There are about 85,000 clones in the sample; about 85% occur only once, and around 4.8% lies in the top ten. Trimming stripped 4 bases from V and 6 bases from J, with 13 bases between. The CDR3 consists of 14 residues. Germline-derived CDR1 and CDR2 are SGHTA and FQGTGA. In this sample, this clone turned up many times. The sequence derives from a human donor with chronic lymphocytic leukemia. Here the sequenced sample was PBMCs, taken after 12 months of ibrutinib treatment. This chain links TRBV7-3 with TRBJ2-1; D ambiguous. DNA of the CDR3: TGTGCCAGCAGCTCCCGTCCCGACCTCAATGAGCAGTTCTTC. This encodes CASSSRPDLNEQFF.